This T cell receptor (beta chain) was recovered during a study of persistence of HIV-infected CD4 T cells. General study points: TCR oligoclonality correlated with proviral oligoclonality in the same sorted populations. Bulk TCR data could not be restricted to HIV-1-infected CMV-responding cells.

Germline V gives CDR1 SGHRS, CDR2 YFSETQ. The CDR3 spans 16 residues. The V end lost 7 bases, the J end lost 5 bases, and 22 bases lay between the germline ends. A note on this clone: Its antigen remains unknown.

The stimulus was lysate of CMV-infected fibroblasts, 8.5 to 10 ug/mL. Memory cells lacking CD40L and CD69 with high CD45RO were sorted. Inclusion required CMV-positive serology and CD4+ counts above 400 cells/uL. The immunoSEQ assay was version 4, run in survey mode. Assay used: immunoSEQ multiplex PCR; TCRdb lists only in-frame clones, some missing. The sample lists 25,000 to 30,000 clones; roughly 82% were seen once. Here the sequenced sample was CD4+ T cells sorted from PBMCs after roughly 17-hour stimulation, taken from a patient who received antiretroviral therapy. The chain carries TRBV5-1 and TRBJ2-1; TRBD2 might be the D (7 bases). This clonotype originated in an adult man with HIV who was CMV-seropositive. The CDR3 DNA follows: TGCGCCAGCTGGGGACCGCTCGGGGGGACAAACAATGAGCAGTTCTTC. This encodes CASWGPLGGTNNEQFF.